This T cell receptor beta chain was observed in a study of shared clonotypes between healthy human individuals. CD45RO-negative CD8 cells positively selected for CCR7 made up the naive population, which excluded terminally differentiated effector memory CD45RA+ cells. The donor population consisted of healthy HIV-negative adults with no recent acute infections or vaccinations. Generated by immunoSEQ multiplex PCR, the TCRdb table keeps only in-frame clones and is missing some. The repertoire holds about 2 million clones, with about 95% as singletons. The sequence derives from a man between 18 and 35 years old in good health. The specimen was naive CD8+ T cells sorted from blood.

Here the CDR3 reads CASSLEGTTYEQYF. The DNA for the CDR3 is TGTGCCAGCAGTTTAGAGGGGACAACCTACGAGCAGTACTTC. This chain joins TRBV28 and TRBJ2-7; tentatively, D is TRBD1 (6 bases). The germline gives CDR1 MDHEN, CDR2 SYDVKM. This CDR3 contains 14 residues. With 2 bases removed from V and 2 bases from J, the gap between germline ends came to 10 bases. The entire variable domain, with the rest obtained from reference TRBV28 and TRBJ2-7, is as follows: DVKVTQSSRYLVKRTGEKVFLECVQDMDHENMFWYRQDPGLGLRLIYFSYDVKMKEKGDIPEGYSVSREKKERFSLILESASTNQTSMYLCASSLEGTTYEQYFGPGTRLTVT.